This T cell receptor (beta chain) came from a study of T cell responses to AZD1222 COVID-19 vaccine. J gave up 6 bases and V 7 bases, and 7 bases lay outside the gene matches. The CDR3 extends over 15 amino acids. The germline gives CDR1 MNHEY, CDR2 SMNVEV (reference sequence). TCRdb's copy holds only in-frame clones and misses some; the assay was immunoSEQ multiplex PCR. The table records 100,000 to 150,000 clones, approximately 88% of them present only once. The chain uses TRBV27 and TRBJ1-6; 9 bases are a match to TRBD1. This receptor was identified in an adult in good health. The sequencing here drew on peripheral blood, taken on day 0 of AZD1222 vaccination. The chain's CDR3 is CASNGEGQGNSPLHF. The CDR3 nucleotides read TGTGCCAGCAACGGAGAGGGACAGGGTAATTCACCCCTCCACTTT.